The source of this TCR beta chain is a study of blood T cell repertoires in COVID-19 (dated by TCRdb to the early 2020s). Regarding the complete study: Samples from collaborators originated in the United States, Italy and Spain and spanned both the acute and convalescent phases of COVID-19. The sample metadata nearly always contained a de-identified subject ID, COVID-19 status, age in years and sex. The samples were drawn from two sources: the first 160 participants of the ongoing ImmuneRACE study, and over 1,000 subjects contributed by 6 global collaborators. Deeply sampled blood TCRbeta repertoires from subjects exposed to, actively infected with, or recovered from COVID-19 were included in the dataset. HLA class I and class II types, where available, came from metadata supplied by the sample provider rather than from assay-based typing. The repertoires were made available in a free public database intended to serve as a resource for research on the immune response to SARS-CoV-2. The prospective study material was composed of cDNA or gDNA derived from T cells, B-cell-depleted T cells, or PBMCs. Results the study describes overall, beyond this receptor: The amount of clinical and demographic metadata varied by source and participant and was provided uncurated.

In Seattle, one collaborating source enrolled patients while the infection was active and tracked those patients longitudinally over the course of disease. Each collaborating institution followed its own protocols to collect whole blood in K2EDTA tubes. For TCRbeta analysis, collaborator samples were shipped as frozen whole blood, as isolated PBMCs, or as DNA extracted from either sample type. Details on this clone: This clone's antigen is unknown. No quality values exist for individual bases; no much larger clone is one base distant.

TCRbeta CDR3 regions were amplified from genomic DNA by means of the immunoSEQ Assay, a bias-controlled multiplex PCR. In the original analysis: The number of nucleated cells in each sample was estimated by amplification of reference gene primers within the assay. To quantify the absolute abundance of each unique TCRbeta CDR3 rearrangement, sequence reads were collapsed and filtered. For each sample, productive Simpson clonality was calculated as the square root of Simpson's diversity index across productive rearrangements. In its TCRdb copy, this immuneACCESS table keeps in-frame sequences only and misses some clones. Where compared with another copy, unresolved V genes explain less than half of these, and the others have no known cause. The V and J calls and clone size are taken from that table; D and trimming were inferred from the DNA. The sample includes roughly 280,000 clones, with 88% observed a single time. About 10% of the sample is held by the ten biggest clonotypes.

V is shortened by 2 bases, J by 3 bases, and the region joining them spans 27 bases. Sequences SGHVS (CDR1) and FNYEAQ (CDR2) are obtained from the germline V gene. Its CDR3 holds 20 amino acids, cysteine through phenylalanine. The DNA shown is the 60-base CDR3, in frame from base 1. This TCR came from a woman aged 30 to 39 with COVID-19, enrolled during active disease. The chain joins TRBV7-6 to TRBJ2-3; TRBD2 is perhaps the D gene, given 5 matching bases. Sequencing was done on a sample of peripheral blood. In nucleotide form, the sequence is TGTGCCAGCAGCTTATTGCTAGCCGATCCCTACGGGCAGAGGACAGATACGCAGTATTTT. The encoded protein is CASSLLLADPYGQRTDTQYF. Joined to the reference TRBV7-6 and TRBJ2-3 proteins, this CDR3 gives the full variable domain: GAGVSQSPRYKVTKRGQDVALRCDPISGHVSLYWYRQALGQGPEFLTYFNYEAQQDKSGLPNDRFSAERPEGSISTLTIQRTEQRDSAMYRCASSLLLADPYGQRTDTQYFGPGTRLTVL.